This T cell receptor (beta chain) was found in a study of cytomegalovirus exposure and HLA in healthy donors listed by TCRdb under 2017. Study-level background: In an earlier analysis of roughly 590 of the donors, about 260 Gb of sequence data and approximately 100 million unique TCR beta sequences from about 190 million T cells were reported. About 280 gigabases of sequencing data and approximately 91 million unique TCR sequences made up an early release that covered 500 to 650 HLA-typed donors. Among the roughly 400 genotyped donors, about 85% belonged to the genetic ancestry cluster associated with self-reported Caucasian donors. The aim of the study was to test whether cataloging public T cell receptors could identify signatures of past pathogen exposure. The study profiled the T cell repertoires of hundreds of subjects by immunosequencing and related them to cytomegalovirus serostatus. In addition to the first cohort of 650 to 800 subjects, a separate validation cohort of 130 or so different subjects was used. The study combined high-throughput TCR immunosequencing, statistical association of individual TCRs with disease status, and machine learning to predict cytomegalovirus infection status. A later analysis re-examined previously published TCR beta repertoires from several hundred donors and added high-resolution HLA genotyping to investigate patterns of TCR occurrence. Rather than drawing on any new phenotypic data, the later analysis identified candidate immune exposures from TCR beta sequences and the way those sequences occurred across donors. An earlier analysis of 587 of the donors applied high-throughput TCR beta sequencing to assess whether each TCR beta V gene segment acted as functional or pseudogenic. Donor age, sex, ethnicity and CMV serostatus were collected together with the repertoire data. Genome-wide SNP genotypes for about 55% of the roughly 670 donors were used in a later genetic analysis, which treated that subset as a discovery cohort. All discovery cohort repertoires had been generated on a single sequencing platform. Class I and class II HLA loci were covered by the typing at four-digit resolution. The number of donors typed differed by locus, with about 629-630 for A, B, C, DRB1 and DQB1, over 500 for DQA1, 600 to 610 for DPA1, and approximately 470 for DPB1. Because of strong linkage in the cohort, five DR-DQ haplotypes were treated as single units for association and clustering. Among about 360 genotyped donors of the cohort, an average of around 240,000 unique TCR beta nucleotide sequences were sequenced per donor, 15% to 20% of them non-productive.

In total, just over 650 healthy bone marrow donors made up the cohort. Cohort members were all nominally healthy when sampled, although unrecorded immune exposures were likely present. The donor tested CMV seronegative and was one of the 352 seronegative cohort members. A peripheral blood sample was collected from each donor, and TCR beta sequencing was performed on peripheral blood mononuclear cells. The Qiagen DNeasy Blood Extraction Kit was used to extract genomic DNA from the blood cell samples. The investigation overall reported the following: A further reported finding was that TCR beta sequences accurately predicted the HLA-A and HLA-B alleles for most subjects in the first cohort. A cluster of highly shared sequence variants was judged likely to represent a technical artifact of the sequencing pipeline. A few of the identified cytomegalovirus-associated TCR beta chains were confirmed in vitro to be specific for cytomegalovirus antigens. Because HLA typing was unavailable for some donors at each locus, only the typed subset was used in association tests. An earlier analysis of some 560 of the donors showed that most TCR beta V segments appeared in productive rearrangements either about 90% or about 30% of the time, which broadly matched IMGT annotations. The classifier was reported to diagnose cytomegalovirus status with high specificity and sensitivity in both the original and validation cohorts. The cohort was sequenced for TCR beta chains only, and without alpha or paired-chain data the features that could be detected were limited. Most CMV-associated TCR beta chains appeared to be HLA-restricted in a later analysis, and the HLA associations seemed to be driven largely by CMV exposure. CMV serostatus was the only immune exposure information available for the cohort. In a later analysis, HLA-associated TCR beta chains were found to be more clonally expanded and to have lower generation probabilities than equally common non-associated chains. According to a later analysis, TCR association rates differed among HLA loci, with DRB1 alleles showing the most associated TCRs and HLA-C alleles showing the fewest. Assigning TCR associations to individual alleles was difficult when HLA alleles, especially DR and DQ, strongly co-occurred. Sequencing depth was assumed to be roughly uniform across donors in the presence/absence analyses, though that assumption may not hold. In a later analysis, 15,000 to 20,000 TCR beta sequences were associated with specific HLA alleles at a false discovery rate of 0.05. The authors suggested that the approach could potentially be generalized to other disease states and immunological phenotypes. A later genetic analysis reported fewer N-insertions in productive TCRs among donors in an Asian-associated ancestry cluster than the approximately 700-donor mean. Linkage disequilibrium might explain the correlated functional status among segregating V segments, but an unknown experimental factor could not be ruled out. While some public TCRs were present in many individuals, most TCR sequences turned up only very rarely across donors. In the study, 150 to 200 TCR beta chains were listed as associated with cytomegalovirus. A later genetic analysis associated a missense DCLRE1C variant with V-gene and J-gene trimming of TCR beta chains, and an independent cohort replicated the association. Because counts were too low, 15 to 20 rarely observed V segments, including chromosome 9 orphons, were excluded from the earlier analysis of some 540 of the donors. In a later analysis, several top co-occurrence clusters were reported to appear linked to parvovirus B19, influenza, CMV and Epstein-Barr virus.

Library creation used the immunoSEQ multiplex PCR assay. For the multiplex PCR, a mixture combining 60 forward primers for TCR Vbeta segments and 13 reverse primers for TCR Jbeta segments was used. The CDR3 region of rearranged TCR beta genes was amplified from genomic DNA by a multiplex PCR assay. The amplified TCR beta libraries were sequenced on the Illumina HiSeq System as 87-base-pair reads. As for the original processing: A later analysis tallied some 79 million unique TCR beta chains across the 666 repertoires, and some 12 million of those chains were shared by two or more donors. To remove PCR and sequencing errors, raw reads were error-corrected and collapsed into unique sequences using a nearest-neighbor algorithm that merged closely related sequences. V, D and J gene segments were assigned by aligning CDR3 sequences to IMGT reference sequences. For a sequence to be retained, at least a six-nucleotide match to both a V gene segment and a J gene segment was required. A rearrangement counted as productive if the CDR3 had no stop codons and remained in frame with V and J, and every other rearrangement counted as non-productive. Following IMGT convention, CDR3 was defined as the stretch from the second conserved V-encoded cysteine to the conserved J-encoded phenylalanine. The earlier analysis of a few hundred of the donors excluded sequences that lacked an unambiguous match to a single V gene segment. In an earlier analysis of almost 600 of the donors, a V segment was called functional when productive rearrangements were above 56.7%, and segregating when the standard deviation between donors exceeded 5%. A statistical classification framework was built for diagnosing cytomegalovirus status from the catalog of TCR beta chain sequences. In a later analysis, V and J genes were assigned by comparing TCR nucleotide sequences against IMGT/GENE-DB human TR gene sequences. In a later analysis, CDR3 sequences and most-parsimonious VDJ recombination scenarios were assigned using the TCRdist pipeline. In a later analysis, every TCR beta chain was defined by the combination of its CDR3 amino acid sequence and its V-gene family, and reads without a unique V-gene family were dropped. In a later analysis, 550 to 650 highly shared, low-generation-probability nucleotide sequences were removed to address suspected cross-contamination and a sequencing artifact. In a later analysis, a clonal expansion index for each public chain was calculated from normalized within-repertoire ranks of inferred template counts. A later analysis computed generation probabilities with a VDJ recombination model fitted to out-of-frame rearrangements, and checked the results against IGoR. A later analysis scored TCR-TCR, TCR-HLA and TCR-CMV co-occurrence with hypergeometric tests, applying a repertoire-size bias correction to TCR pairs. To estimate false discovery rates, a later analysis permuted the HLA or CMV assignments 20 times. In a later analysis, co-occurring TCRs were grouped with DBSCAN, and TCRdist sequence similarity was added when clustering was performed within HLA-allele-positive subsets. For co-occurrence clustering, repertoires with fewer than 30,000 or more than 120,000 public chains were excluded, along with five repertoires with anomalous nucleotide sharing. TCRdb holds this immuneACCESS table with in-frame rearrangements only. Some clones are missing; in checked studies, unresolved V genes explain under half, and the rest has no known cause. V and J calls and clone size come straight from that table; D and trimming were deduced from the DNA. Across this sample there are roughly 150,000 clones, with 65% to 90% seen only once. The ten biggest clones cover over 1% of the sample.

Concerning this clone itself: No cognate antigen has been identified for it. The sample holds no much larger clone one base away, and base qualities are not on file.

This clonotype was obtained from a female donor in good health and CMV-seronegative. Sequenced material: PBMCs.

CDR3 region: CSVVGGSLVETQYF. The sequenced DNA is TGCAGCGTTGTCGGCGGGAGTCTCGTGGAGACCCAGTACTTC. The V and J genes are TRBV29-1 and TRBJ2-5, with 7 bases aligning to TRBD2. Relative to germline, V is missing 4 bases and J is missing 5 bases, with 10 bases of the junction outside any gene match. Sequences SQVTM (CDR1) and ANQGSEA (CDR2) are obtained from the germline V gene. From the cysteine up to the phenylalanine, the CDR3 has a length of 14 residues. This entry keeps only the CDR3 DNA: 42 bases, framed from base 1.